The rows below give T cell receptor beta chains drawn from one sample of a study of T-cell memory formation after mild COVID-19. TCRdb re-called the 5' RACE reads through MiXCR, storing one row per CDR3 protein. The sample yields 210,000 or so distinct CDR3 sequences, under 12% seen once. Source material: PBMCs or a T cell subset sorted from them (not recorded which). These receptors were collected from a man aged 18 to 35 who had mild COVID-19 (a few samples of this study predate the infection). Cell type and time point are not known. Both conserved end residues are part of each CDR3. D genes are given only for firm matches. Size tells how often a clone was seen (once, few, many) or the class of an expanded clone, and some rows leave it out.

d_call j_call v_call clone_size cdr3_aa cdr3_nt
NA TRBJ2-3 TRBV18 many CASSPTSTDTQYF TGTGCCAGCTCCCCGACCAGCACAGATACGCAGTATTTT
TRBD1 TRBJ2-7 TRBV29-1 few CSVAGGTTGEQYF TGCAGCGTAGCAGGGGGCACTACGGGCGAGCAGTACTTC
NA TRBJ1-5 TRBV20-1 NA CSARAGVNQPQHF TGCAGTGCTAGAGCTGGGGTAAATCAGCCCCAGCATTTT
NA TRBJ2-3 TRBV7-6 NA CASSLGSATQYF TGTGCCAGCAGCTTAGGGAGTGCGACGCAGTATTTT
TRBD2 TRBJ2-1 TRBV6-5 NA CASTRGAGGTNEQFF TGTGCCAGCACCCGAGGAGCGGGGGGTACCAATGAGCAGTTCTTC
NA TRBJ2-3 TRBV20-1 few CSARIGVSPDTQYF TGCAGTGCTAGGATTGGGGTTTCCCCAGATACGCAGTATTTT
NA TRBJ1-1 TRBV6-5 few CASGKNTEAFF TGTGCCAGCGGGAAGAACACTGAAGCTTTCTTT
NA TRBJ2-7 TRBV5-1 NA CASSLDQGSKYF TGCGCCAGCAGCTTGGACCAGGGGAGCAAGTACTTC
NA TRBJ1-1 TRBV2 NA CASSELLNTEAFF TGTGCCAGCAGTGAATTACTGAACACTGAAGCTTTCTTT
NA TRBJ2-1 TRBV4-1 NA CASNYPGSNEQFF TGCGCCAGCAACTACCCGGGGTCGAATGAGCAGTTCTTC
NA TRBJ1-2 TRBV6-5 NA CASSHRFRSTGYTF TGTGCCAGCAGTCATAGGTTCCGGTCAACTGGCTACACCTTC
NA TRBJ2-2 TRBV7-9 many CASSLDRTGELFF TGTGCCAGCAGCTTAGATCGCACCGGGGAGCTGTTTTTT
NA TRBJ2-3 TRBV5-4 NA CATLKEGTDTQYF TGTGCCACGCTCAAGGAGGGCACAGATACGCAGTATTTT
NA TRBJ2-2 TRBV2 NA CASRKDGDTGELFF TGTGCCAGCCGGAAAGACGGGGACACCGGGGAGCTGTTTTTT
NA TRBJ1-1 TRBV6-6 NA CASSYFGSTEAFF TGTGCCAGCAGTTACTTCGGGTCCACTGAAGCTTTCTTT
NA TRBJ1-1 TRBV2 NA CASSEAYARNTEAFF TGTGCCAGCAGTGAAGCTTACGCAAGGAACACTGAAGCTTTCTTT
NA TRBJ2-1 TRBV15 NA CATSREEFF TGTGCCACCAGCAGAGAAGAGTTCTTC
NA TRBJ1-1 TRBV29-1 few CSASGPADTEAFF TGCAGCGCCTCTGGCCCAGCGGACACTGAAGCTTTCTTT
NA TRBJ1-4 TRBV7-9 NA CASRGRGRTEKLFF TGTGCCAGCAGGGGCAGGGGCCGCACGGAAAAACTGTTTTTT
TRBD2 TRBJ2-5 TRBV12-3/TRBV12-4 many CASSFRGGEETQYF TGTGCCAGCAGTTTCCGCGGGGGGGAAGAGACCCAGTACTTC
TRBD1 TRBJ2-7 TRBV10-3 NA CDNTPGQGYEQYF TGTGACAACACACCCGGACAGGGCTACGAGCAGTACTTC
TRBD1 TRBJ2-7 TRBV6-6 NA CASRPGQLYEQYF TGTGCCAGCAGACCGGGACAGCTCTACGAGCAGTACTTC
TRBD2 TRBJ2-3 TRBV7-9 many CASSYWTSGADTQYF TGTGCCAGCAGCTATTGGACTAGCGGCGCAGATACGCAGTATTTT
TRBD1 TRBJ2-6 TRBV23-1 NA CASSQLDRGPGANVLTF TGCGCCAGCAGTCAATTGGACAGGGGGCCTGGGGCCAACGTCCTGACTTTC
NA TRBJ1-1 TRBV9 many CASSPQGEGTEAFF TGTGCCAGCAGCCCTCAAGGGGAGGGGACTGAAGCTTTCTTT
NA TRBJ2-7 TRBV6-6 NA CASSYTLGEQYF TGTGCCAGCAGTTACACCTTGGGCGAGCAGTACTTC
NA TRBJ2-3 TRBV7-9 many CASSLRRGPTDTQYF TGTGCCAGCAGCCTCCGGAGGGGGCCCACAGATACGCAGTATTTT
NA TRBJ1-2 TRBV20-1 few CSASGRLDGYTF TGCAGTGCTAGTGGGAGATTGGATGGCTACACCTTC
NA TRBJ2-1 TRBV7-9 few CASSLRGAGRFF TGTGCCAGCAGCTTACGGGGGGCAGGGAGGTTCTTC
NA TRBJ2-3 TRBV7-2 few CASSLERVSTDTQYF TGTGCCAGCAGCTTAGAGCGGGTCAGCACAGATACGCAGTATTTT
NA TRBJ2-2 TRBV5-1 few CASSSLDTGELFF TGCGCCAGCAGTTCGTTGGACACCGGGGAGCTGTTTTTT
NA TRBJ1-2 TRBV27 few CASSLSPWGLEGYTF TGTGCCAGCAGTTTATCTCCGTGGGGGTTGGAAGGCTACACCTTC
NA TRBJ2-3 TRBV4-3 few CASSLGPLASDTQYF TGCGCCAGCAGCCTCGGTCCACTAGCATCAGATACGCAGTATTTT
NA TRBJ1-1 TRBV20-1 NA CSASRPAPREAFF TGCAGTGCTAGTCGTCCAGCCCCGCGGGAAGCTTTCTTT
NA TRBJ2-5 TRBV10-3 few CAISDRWAGRIGPQETQYF TGTGCCATCAGTGATAGGTGGGCCGGGCGGATAGGGCCGCAAGAGACCCAGTACTTC
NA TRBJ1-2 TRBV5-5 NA CASSLGIQGYYGYTF TGTGCCAGCAGCTTGGGGATTCAGGGTTACTATGGCTACACCTTC
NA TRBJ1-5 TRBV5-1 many CASSPEGGNQPQHF TGCGCCAGCAGCCCGGAGGGCGGCAATCAGCCCCAGCATTTT
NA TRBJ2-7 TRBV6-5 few CASSYLPGNEQYF TGTGCCAGCAGTTACCTCCCGGGGAACGAGCAGTACTTC
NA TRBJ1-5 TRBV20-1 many CSARDRGWGNQPQHF TGCAGTGCTAGAGATAGGGGTTGGGGCAATCAGCCCCAGCATTTT
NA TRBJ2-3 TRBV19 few CASSIGPKGSTDTQYF TGTGCCAGTAGTATAGGACCGAAGGGGAGCACAGATACGCAGTATTTT